This T cell receptor (beta chain) was recorded in a study of glioma-infiltrating T cells after dendritic cell vaccination listed by TCRdb under 2016. Some background on the complete study: The cohort included some 15 glioblastoma patients drawn from Phase I and II dendritic cell vaccination trials, of whom 9 were newly diagnosed and 6 had recurrent disease. Between 2003 and 2012, patients were given autologous tumor lysate-pulsed dendritic cell vaccination. To make the vaccine, monocyte-derived dendritic cells were cultured for approximately 7 days with IL-4 and GM-CSF and then pulsed overnight with autologous tumor lysate. Each patient was given three intradermal dendritic cell vaccine injections, spaced two weeks apart, in the arm below the axilla. Tumor-infiltrating lymphocyte content was quantified and tumor and blood repertoires were compared in dendritic cell-vaccinated glioblastoma patients by deep sequencing of TCR beta CDR3 regions. Survival after dendritic cell vaccination was correlated with TCR sequencing metrics such as TIL content and the overlap between tumor and blood repertoires.

At the junction V is shortened by 5 bases and J by 0 bases, with 13 bases in between. The CDR3 runs 15 amino acids, cysteine and phenylalanine included. The CDR3 DNA has 45 bases and is translated from base 1. In the germline V gene, CDR1 corresponds to SGHNT and CDR2 to YENEEA. The paper's findings and limits, for the study overall: No direct relationship between TCR clonality and survival was found, suggesting that a diverse polyclonal response may matter. The response model built on TCR overlap across three groups was characterized as speculative, with prospective validation still needed. After dendritic cell vaccination, a higher estimated pretreatment TIL content predicted longer time to progression and overall survival. The cohort was small and heterogeneous, with few patients having full blood and tumor sets and even fewer initial-recurrent tumor pairs.

This clone was counted once. Its cognate antigen has yet to be identified. Base qualities were left out, and no much larger clone turns up one base away. This specimen's time point label, per the study, means: after dendritic cell vaccination, including at tumor progression/relapse. To be selected, patients needed enough residual fresh-frozen tumor tissue and more than two years of available survival data. None of the glioblastoma patients carried an isocitrate dehydrogenase mutation, although molecular status otherwise varied. PBMC were collected before vaccination, two weeks after the third vaccination, and at tumor progression if progression occurred. The Qiagen DNeasy Blood extraction Kit was used to extract genomic DNA. The immunoSEQ assay amplified TCRB CDR3 regions from about 2 micrograms of genomic DNA, or from all available DNA when less than that amount was available. For multiplex PCR, 60 forward primers for TCR V beta segments and 13 reverse primers for J beta segments were used. To estimate reads per starting template, synthetic control templates were spiked into each sample at limiting dilution. Sequencing produced 87 bp reads on the Illumina HiSeq System. The paper's data handling went like this. PCR and sequencing errors were removed by a nearest neighbor algorithm that merged closely related sequences. TCR overlap was measured as the percentage of unique tumor TCR beta sequences also present in the same patient's peripheral blood. Sourced from immuneACCESS, this table was stored by TCRdb with only in-frame sequences that have V and J called. A share of the clones is absent; for the studies checked, an unresolved V gene accounts for under half, and the remainder has no known explanation. That table supplies the V and J calls and clone size; D and trimming were determined from the DNA. In all, the sample holds about 65,000 clones, and approximately 89% of those were seen once. The ten largest clonotypes hold under 14% of the sample.

The TCR comes from a human donor with glioblastoma. This specimen was blood, taken after dendritic cell vaccination. Recombination linked TRBV11-3 to TRBJ1-1, with the D gene not clear enough to name. The nucleotide sequence is given as TGTGCCAGCAGCCCCCTAGGAGAAGTGAACACTGAAGCTTTCTTT. Translated, it gives CASSPLGEVNTEAFF. Beyond the CDR3, the reference TRBV11-3 and TRBJ1-1 genes provide the residues; the full variable domain reads: EAGVVQSPRYKIIEKKQPVAFWCNPISGHNTLYWYLQNLGQGPELLIRYENEEAVDDSQLPKDRFSAERLKGVDSTLKIQPAELGDSAVYLCASSPLGEVNTEAFFGQGTRLTVV.